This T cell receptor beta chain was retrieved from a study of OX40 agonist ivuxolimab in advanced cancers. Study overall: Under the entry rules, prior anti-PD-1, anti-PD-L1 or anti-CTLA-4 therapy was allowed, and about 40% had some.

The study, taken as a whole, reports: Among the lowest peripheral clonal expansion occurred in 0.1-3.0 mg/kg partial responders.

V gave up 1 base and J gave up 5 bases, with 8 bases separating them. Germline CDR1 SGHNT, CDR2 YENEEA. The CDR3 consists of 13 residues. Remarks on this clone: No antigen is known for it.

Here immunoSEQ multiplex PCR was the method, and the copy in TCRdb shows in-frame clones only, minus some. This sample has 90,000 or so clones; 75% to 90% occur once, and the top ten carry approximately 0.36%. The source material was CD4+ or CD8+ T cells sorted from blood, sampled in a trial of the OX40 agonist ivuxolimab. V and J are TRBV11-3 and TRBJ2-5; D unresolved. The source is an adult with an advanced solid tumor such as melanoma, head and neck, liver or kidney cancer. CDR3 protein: CASSLVGGETQYF. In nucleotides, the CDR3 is TGTGCCAGCAGCTTAGTCGGTGGGGAGACCCAGTACTTC. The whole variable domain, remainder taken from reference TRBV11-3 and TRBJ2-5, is EAGVVQSPRYKIIEKKQPVAFWCNPISGHNTLYWYLQNLGQGPELLIRYENEEAVDDSQLPKDRFSAERLKGVDSTLKIQPAELGDSAVYLCASSLVGGETQYFGPGTRLLVL.